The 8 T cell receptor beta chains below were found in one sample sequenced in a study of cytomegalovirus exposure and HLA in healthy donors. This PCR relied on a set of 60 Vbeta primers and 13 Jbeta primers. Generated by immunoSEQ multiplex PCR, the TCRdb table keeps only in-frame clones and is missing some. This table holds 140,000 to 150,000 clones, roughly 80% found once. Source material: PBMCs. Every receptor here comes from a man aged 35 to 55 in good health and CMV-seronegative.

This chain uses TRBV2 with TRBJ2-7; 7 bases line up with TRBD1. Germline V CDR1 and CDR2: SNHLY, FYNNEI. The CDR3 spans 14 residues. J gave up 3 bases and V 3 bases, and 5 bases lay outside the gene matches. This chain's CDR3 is CASSDSTGRYEQYF. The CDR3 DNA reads TGTGCCAGCAGTGACTCGACAGGGCGCTACGAGCAGTACTTC.

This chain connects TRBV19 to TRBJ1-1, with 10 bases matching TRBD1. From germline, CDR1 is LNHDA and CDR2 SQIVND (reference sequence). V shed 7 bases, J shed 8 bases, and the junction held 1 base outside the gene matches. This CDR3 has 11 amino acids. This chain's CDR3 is CASKTGGEAFF. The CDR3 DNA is TGTGCCAGTAAGACAGGGGGCGAAGCTTTCTTT.

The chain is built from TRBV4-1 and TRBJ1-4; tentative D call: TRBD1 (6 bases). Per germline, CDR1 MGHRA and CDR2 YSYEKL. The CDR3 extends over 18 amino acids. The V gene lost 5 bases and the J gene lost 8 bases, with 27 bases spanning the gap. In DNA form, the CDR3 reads TGCGCCAGCAGCGTAAAGGGGGGGGAGATTTTAGGTAGAGAAAAACTGTTTTTT. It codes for CASSVKGGEILGREKLFF.

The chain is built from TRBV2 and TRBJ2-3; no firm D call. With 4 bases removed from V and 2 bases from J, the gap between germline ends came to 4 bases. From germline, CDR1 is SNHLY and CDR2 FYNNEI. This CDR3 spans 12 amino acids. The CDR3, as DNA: TGTGCCAGCAGTGTAATCACAGATACGCAGTATTTT. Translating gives CASSVITDTQYF.

The CDR3 loop is CSVTFQIAYEQYF. The CDR3 bases are TGCAGCGTTACGTTTCAGATAGCCTACGAGCAGTACTTC. This chain connects TRBV29-1 to TRBJ2-5; no reliable D call. Gene TRBJ2-7 matches the end of the DNA better, so the J call may be wrong. Per the germline V gene, CDR1 is SQVTM and CDR2 is ANQGSEA. CDR3 size: 13 residues.

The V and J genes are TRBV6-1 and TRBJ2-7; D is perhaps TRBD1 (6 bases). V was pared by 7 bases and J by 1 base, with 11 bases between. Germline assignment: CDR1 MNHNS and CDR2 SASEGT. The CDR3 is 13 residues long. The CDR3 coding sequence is TGTGCCAGCACAAAAGGGGGTTCCTACGAGCAGTACTTC. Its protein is CASTKGGSYEQYF.

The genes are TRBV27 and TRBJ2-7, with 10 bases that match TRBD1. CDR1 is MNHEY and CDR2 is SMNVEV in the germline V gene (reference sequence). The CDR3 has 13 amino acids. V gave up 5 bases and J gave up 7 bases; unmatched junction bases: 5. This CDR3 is CASSGTGAREQYF. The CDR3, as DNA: TGTGCCAGCAGTGGGACAGGGGCCAGGGAGCAGTACTTC.

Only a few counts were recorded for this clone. CDR3 sequence (DNA): TGTGCCAGCAGCTTAGTAGGTGGACTTGAAAAACTGTTTTTT. Protein sequence: CASSLVGGLEKLFF. The V and J genes are TRBV7-9 and TRBJ1-4; D gene ambiguous. The CDR3 consists of 14 residues. V was trimmed by 1 base and J by 7 bases, leaving 10 bases between them. Germline values: CDR1 SEHNR, CDR2 FQNEAQ (reference sequence).